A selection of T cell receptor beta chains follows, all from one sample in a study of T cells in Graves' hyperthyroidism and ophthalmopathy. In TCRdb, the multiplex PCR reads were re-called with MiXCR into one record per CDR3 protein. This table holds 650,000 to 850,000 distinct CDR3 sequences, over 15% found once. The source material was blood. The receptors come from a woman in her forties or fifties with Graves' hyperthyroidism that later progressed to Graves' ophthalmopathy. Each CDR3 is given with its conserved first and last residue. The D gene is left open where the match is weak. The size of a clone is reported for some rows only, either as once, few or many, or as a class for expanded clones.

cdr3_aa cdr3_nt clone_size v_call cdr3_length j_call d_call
CASSPGTGISPLHF TGTGCCAGCAGTCCCGGGACAGGGATTTCACCCCTCCACTTT few TRBV12-3/TRBV12-4 14 TRBJ1-6 TRBD1
CSARRGIAKNIQYF TGCAGTGCTAGGAGGGGAATAGCCAAAAACATTCAGTACTTC - TRBV20-1 14 TRBJ2-4 -
CSAMSNIQYF TGCAGTGCTATGTCCAACATTCAGTACTTC - TRBV20-1 10 TRBJ2-4 -
CASSQTISVSVKNIQYF TGTGCCAGCAGCCAGACTATATCCGTTTCAGTCAAAAACATTCAGTACTTC - TRBV14 17 TRBJ2-4 -
CSAGFQGDQPQHF TGCAGTGCCGGCTTCCAGGGGGATCAGCCCCAGCATTTT - TRBV20-1 13 TRBJ1-5 TRBD1
CASNFRDGASEAFF TGCGCCAGCAATTTCCGGGACGGGGCTTCGGAAGCTTTCTTT many TRBV5-1 14 TRBJ1-1 -
CSATRTRGDTQYF TGCAGTGCTACTCGGACACGCGGGGATACGCAGTATTTT many TRBV20-1 13 TRBJ2-3 -
CASSWDRGRFRELFF TGTGCCAGCAGCTGGGACAGGGGGCGGTTCCGGGAGCTGTTTTTT once TRBV5-6 15 TRBJ2-2 TRBD1
CASSGGRVYTEAFF TGTGCCAGCAGCGGAGGGAGGGTGTACACTGAAGCTTTCTTT - TRBV5-4 14 TRBJ1-1 -
CASSATGAGEKLFF TGTGCCAGCAGCGCGACAGGGGCGGGCGAAAAACTGTTTTTT few TRBV9 14 TRBJ1-4 TRBD1
CSVDGWSGYTF TGCAGCGTTGACGGGTGGTCGGGCTACACCTTC - TRBV29-1 11 TRBJ1-2 -
CATSEAGVTDTQYF TGTGCCACCAGCGAAGCGGGGGTGACAGATACGCAGTATTTT - TRBV24-1 14 TRBJ2-3 TRBD2
CASSLRTSIPTDTQYF TGTGCCAGCAGTTTACGGACTAGCATACCCACAGATACGCAGTATTTT many TRBV28 16 TRBJ2-3 TRBD2
CAWTTWGAEAFF TGTGCCTGGACGACGTGGGGGGCTGAAGCTTTCTTT many TRBV30 12 TRBJ1-1 -
CASARRGRDTEAFF TGTGCCAGCGCCAGGAGAGGGAGGGACACTGAAGCTTTCTTT many TRBV6-1 14 TRBJ1-1 -
CAISKGVTDTQYF TGTGCCATCAGTAAGGGCGTCACAGATACGCAGTATTTT few TRBV10-3 13 TRBJ2-3 -
CASSVDTLNTEAFF TGTGCCAGCAGCGTAGACACGCTAAACACTGAAGCTTTCTTT few TRBV5-4 14 TRBJ1-1 -
CASSEAQVAGVNEQFF TGTGCCAGCAGTGAAGCGCAAGTAGCGGGGGTCAATGAGCAGTTCTTC - TRBV6-1 16 TRBJ2-1 TRBD2
CASSPGPFGRAFF TGTGCCAGCAGCCCCGGGCCCTTCGGGAGAGCTTTCTTT many TRBV5-6 13 TRBJ1-1 -
CSATDRADTEAFF TGCAGCGCCACGGACAGGGCAGACACTGAAGCTTTCTTT many TRBV29-1 13 TRBJ1-1 TRBD1
CASSLGRKDYEQFF TGCGCCAGCAGCTTGGGTCGAAAGGACTATGAGCAGTTCTTC few TRBV5-1 14 TRBJ2-1 -
CASSWGYNQPQHF TGTGCCAGCAGTTGGGGGTACAATCAGCCCCAGCATTTT many TRBV12-3/TRBV12-4 13 TRBJ1-5 -
CASSFGQGALEAFF TGTGCCAGCAGTTTTGGGCAGGGGGCGTTAGAAGCTTTCTTT many TRBV27 14 TRBJ1-1 TRBD1
CACAKATDTEAFF TGTGCCTGTGCAAAGGCGACAGACACTGAAGCTTTCTTT many TRBV30 13 TRBJ1-1 -
CASSLRGIGGYTF TGCGCCAGCAGCTTGCGAGGGATCGGTGGCTACACCTTC - TRBV5-1 13 TRBJ1-2 -
CASSYETASSYNEQFF TGTGCCAGCAGTTACGAGACAGCTAGCTCCTACAATGAGCAGTTCTTC few TRBV6-6 16 TRBJ2-1 -
CASSLLTGTNTGELFF TGTGCCAGCTCATTGTTGACAGGGACGAACACCGGGGAGCTGTTTTTT few TRBV18 16 TRBJ2-2 TRBD1
CAISAGVGAGGSDEQFF TGTGCCATCAGCGCCGGGGTCGGAGCGGGGGGGTCCGATGAGCAGTTCTTC few TRBV10-3 17 TRBJ2-1 TRBD2
CASSVRGAGDYGYTF TGTGCCAGCAGCGTCAGAGGGGCCGGAGACTATGGCTACACCTTC few TRBV9 15 TRBJ1-2 -
CASSQMSDQPQHF TGTGCCAGCAGCCAAATGTCCGATCAGCCCCAGCATTTT - TRBV3-1 13 TRBJ1-5 -
CASSPRLAGSNYGYTF TGTGCCAGCTCACCACGGTTGGCAGGGTCGAACTATGGCTACACCTTC - TRBV18 16 TRBJ1-2 -
CSTRGEYQETQYF TGCAGCACCCGGGGGGAGTACCAAGAGACCCAGTACTTC - TRBV29-1 13 TRBJ2-5 TRBD2
CASGLAGGIQETQYF TGTGCCAGCGGATTAGCGGGGGGAATCCAAGAGACCCAGTACTTC many TRBV3-1 15 TRBJ2-5 TRBD2
CASSQEGIRGNYGYTF TGTGCCAGCAGCCAAGAAGGAATTAGGGGAAACTATGGCTACACCTTC many TRBV3-1 16 TRBJ1-2 -
CASSLQGGHSNQPQHF TGTGCCAGCAGTTTACAAGGGGGCCATAGCAATCAGCCCCAGCATTTT - TRBV27 16 TRBJ1-5 TRBD1
CASSRWDSAPNEQYF TGTGCCAGCAGCCGGTGGGACAGCGCGCCCAACGAGCAGTACTTC few TRBV5-8 15 TRBJ2-7 TRBD1
CSVEDTGTSGANVLTF TGCAGCGTTGAAGATACAGGGACCTCTGGGGCCAACGTCCTGACTTTC few TRBV29-1 16 TRBJ2-6 -
CASSRTGARGTEAFF TGTGCCAGCTCACGGACAGGGGCCCGAGGGACTGAAGCTTTCTTT few TRBV18 15 TRBJ1-1 TRBD1
CASSVGGPSSYNEQFF TGTGCCAGCAGCGTAGGAGGGCCTTCTTCCTACAATGAGCAGTTCTTC - TRBV9 16 TRBJ2-1 -
CASPEGAMNTEAFF TGTGCCAGCCCCGAGGGGGCTATGAACACTGAAGCTTTCTTT - TRBV6-1 14 TRBJ1-1 TRBD1
CASSYGQINEKLFF TGTGCCAGCAGTTACGGACAGATTAATGAAAAACTGTTTTTT few TRBV6-5 14 TRBJ1-4 -
CASSLWTSGGVNEQFF TGTGCCAGCAGCCTATGGACTAGCGGGGGAGTCAATGAGCAGTTCTTC - TRBV7-9 16 TRBJ2-1 TRBD2
CASSLFEGSGNTIYF TGCGCCAGCAGCTTGTTCGAGGGGAGTGGAAACACCATATATTTT few TRBV5-1 15 TRBJ1-3 -
CASSPRGWATQYF TGTGCCAGCAGCCCCCGTGGGTGGGCTACGCAGTATTTT - TRBV9 13 TRBJ2-3 -
CASSLARILGQGGTQYF TGTGCCAGCAGCTTAGCCCGGATCCTAGGACAGGGCGGGACCCAGTACTTC - TRBV7-2 17 TRBJ2-5 TRBD1
CASSLNPGTHDEQFF TGCGCCAGCAGCTTGAACCCAGGGACCCACGATGAGCAGTTCTTC many TRBV5-1 15 TRBJ2-1 -
CASSYRGGDQPQHF TGTGCCAGCAGCTACAGGGGAGGCGATCAGCCCCAGCATTTT few TRBV5-6 14 TRBJ1-5 TRBD1
CASSQGAAYPGGYTF TGTGCCAGCAGCCAAGGGGCAGCCTACCCCGGGGGCTACACCTTC few TRBV3-1 15 TRBJ1-2 -
CASSPGTSGPQGETQYF TGTGCCAGCAGCCCCGGGACTAGCGGGCCACAGGGGGAGACCCAGTACTTC many TRBV6-1 17 TRBJ2-5 TRBD2
CAISEGRQDYYGYTF TGTGCCATCAGTGAAGGTCGACAGGACTATTATGGCTACACCTTC - TRBV10-3 15 TRBJ1-2 -